This TCR beta chain was captured in a study of T cells expressing NK-cell markers. TCRdb re-called the 5' RACE reads and shows each CDR3 protein once, DNA omitted. The specimen's table records over 350,000 distinct CDR3 sequences. This CDR3 has 15 amino acids. The germline V gene has CDR1 SGHNT and CDR2 YENEEA. This clonotype was obtained from a woman between 50 and 59 years old in good health. V is TRBV11-3 and J is TRBJ2-3; TCRdb selects TRBD2, and the lack of DNA leaves this call unchecked. Sequenced sample: blood T cells: a sorted CD56 or NKG2C T cell subset, CD4+ or CD8+ T cells, or bulk PBMC T cells (not recorded which). CDR3 sequence: CASSPRREGTDTQYF. The whole variable domain, filled in from reference TRBV11-3 and TRBJ2-3, reads EAGVVQSPRYKIIEKKQPVAFWCNPISGHNTLYWYLQNLGQGPELLIRYENEEAVDDSQLPKDRFSAERLKGVDSTLKIQPAELGDSAVYLCASSPRREGTDTQYFGPGTRLTVL.